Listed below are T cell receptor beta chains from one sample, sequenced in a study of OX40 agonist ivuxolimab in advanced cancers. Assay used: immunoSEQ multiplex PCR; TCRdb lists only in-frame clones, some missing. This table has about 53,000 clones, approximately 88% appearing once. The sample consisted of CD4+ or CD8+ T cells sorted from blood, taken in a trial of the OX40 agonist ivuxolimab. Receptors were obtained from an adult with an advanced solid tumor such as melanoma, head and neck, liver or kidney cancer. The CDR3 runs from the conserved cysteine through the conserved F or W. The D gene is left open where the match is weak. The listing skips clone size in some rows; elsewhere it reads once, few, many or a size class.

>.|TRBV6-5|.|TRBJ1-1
TGTGCCAGCAGCACTATCGGGGGGCTGGGAACTGAAGCTTTCTTT
CASSTIGGLGTEAFF
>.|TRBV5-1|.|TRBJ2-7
TGCGCCAGCAGCTTGGAGGGGTACGAGCAGTACTTC
CASSLEGYEQYF
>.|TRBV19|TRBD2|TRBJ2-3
TGTGCCAGCCATACGGGAACGCTAGCGGGAGGCGGGGGAACGCAGTATTTT
CASHTGTLAGGGGTQYF
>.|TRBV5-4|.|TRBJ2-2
TGTGCCAGCAGCTTGGGGCTGATGTACACCGGGGAGCTGTTTTTT
CASSLGLMYTGELFF
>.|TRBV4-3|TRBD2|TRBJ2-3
TGCGCCAGCAGCCAAAAGGGGTTCGGGGGGGGCACAGATACGCAGTATTTT
CASSQKGFGGGTDTQYF
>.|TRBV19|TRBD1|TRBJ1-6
TGTGCCAGCCTACCTGGGAGGACAGGGGTTTCACCCCTCCACTTT
CASLPGRTGVSPLHF
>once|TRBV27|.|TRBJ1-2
TGTGCCAGCAGCTATAACCGGGACTTTTCTGGCTATGGCTACACCTTC
CASSYNRDFSGYGYTF
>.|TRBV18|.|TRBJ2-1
TGTGCCAGCTCACCCCTTACAGGGCCCAATGAGCAGTTCTTC
CASSPLTGPNEQFF
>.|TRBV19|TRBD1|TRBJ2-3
TGTGCCAGTAGTATAAGAGGTGGGACAGCCACAGATACGCAGTATTTT
CASSIRGGTATDTQYF
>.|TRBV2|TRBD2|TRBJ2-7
TGTGCCAGCTTGGAACTAGCGGGATTTGCTGGGAGCTCCTACGAGCAGTACTTC
CASLELAGFAGSSYEQYF
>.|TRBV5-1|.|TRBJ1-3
TGCGCCAGCAGCTTGGCCGGCTACGGAAACACCATATATTTT
CASSLAGYGNTIYF
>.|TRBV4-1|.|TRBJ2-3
TGCGCCAGCGTGAGGGGCGGGTACACAGATACGCAGTATTTT
CASVRGGYTDTQYF
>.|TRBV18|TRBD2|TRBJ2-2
TGTGCCAGCTCAGCCCTAGCGGGGGACACCGGGGAGCTGTTTTTT
CASSALAGDTGELFF
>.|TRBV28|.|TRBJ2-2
TGTGCCAGCAGCCCAATTGGTTCTGCGAACACCGGGGAGCTGTTTTTT
CASSPIGSANTGELFF
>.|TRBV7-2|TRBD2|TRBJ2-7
TGTGCCAGCTCCCCTACTAGCGGGAATGTCTACGAGCAGTACTTC
CASSPTSGNVYEQYF
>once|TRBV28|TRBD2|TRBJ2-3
TGTGCCAGCAGTCCAACAGCGGGAGTAACAGATACGCAGTATTTT
CASSPTAGVTDTQYF
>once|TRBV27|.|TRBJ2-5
TGTGCCAGCAGGGGGGTCACTGTCGGGACCCAGTACTTC
CASRGVTVGTQYF
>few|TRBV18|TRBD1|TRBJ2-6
TGTGCCAGCTCACAAGGGGGCGGTGGGGCCAACGTCCTGACTTTC
CASSQGGGGANVLTF
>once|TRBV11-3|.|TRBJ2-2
TGTGCCAGCAGCTGGGGGGCCACCGGGGAGCTGTTTTTT
CASSWGATGELFF
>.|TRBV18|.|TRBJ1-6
TGTGCCAGCTCACCACCGGTGGGGGATAATCCACCCCTCCACTTT
CASSPPVGDNPPLHF
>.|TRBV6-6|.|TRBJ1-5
TGTGCCAGCAGTGACCGGGGTACCAATCAGCCCCAGCATTTT
CASSDRGTNQPQHF
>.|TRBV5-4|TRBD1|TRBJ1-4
TGTGCCAGCAGCTTGGCGGGACAGACTAATGAAAAACTGTTTTTT
CASSLAGQTNEKLFF
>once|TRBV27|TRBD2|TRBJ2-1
TGTGCCAGCAGCCCTATGGACCGGGGGAAAGCGGGAGGGCATATAACCAATGAGCAGTTCTTC
CASSPMDRGKAGGHITNEQFF